The 15 T cell receptor beta chains listed next were all sequenced from one sample in a study of blood T cell repertoires in COVID-19. The assay was immunoSEQ multiplex PCR, and TCRdb's table has in-frame clones only and misses some. The sample shows 290,000 or so clones, 80% to 95% of them seen only once. The sample was PBMCs or T cells enriched from blood (not recorded which). All receptors derive from a woman aged 25-40 years who had recovered from COVID-19.

About this clone: The sample holds other DNA sequences that translate to the same CDR3. The genes are TRBV30 and TRBJ2-7; the D gene is possibly TRBD2 (6 bases). The CDR3 totals 12 residues. The V and J ends lost 4 bases and 1 base respectively, with 8 bases between them. Germline V CDR1 and CDR2: GTSNPN, SVGIG (reference sequence). As DNA, the CDR3 is TGTGCCTGGAACGCGGGGTCCTACGAGCAGTACTTC. Its translation is CAWNAGSYEQYF.

The chain couples TRBV5-5 to TRBJ1-4, with TRBD1 as a possible D gene (5 bases). The germline CDR1 and CDR2 sequences are SGHKS and YYEKEE (reference sequence). V was trimmed by 5 bases and J by 4 bases, leaving 15 bases between them. This CDR3 has 15 amino acids. The CDR3 loop reads CASSLTDSNNEKLFF. As DNA, the CDR3 is TGTGCCAGCAGTTTGACTGACAGCAATAATGAAAAACTGTTTTTT.

The V gene is TRBV6-1, the J gene TRBJ2-5, with TRBD2 matching 7 bases. Germline lookup yields CDR1 MNHNS and CDR2 SASEGT. The CDR3 has 14 amino acids. Trimming removed 1 base from V and 7 bases from J; junction bases left unmatched: 6. The CDR3 loop reads CASSEGGGFGTQYF. In DNA form, the CDR3 reads TGTGCCAGCAGTGAAGGGGGAGGGTTTGGGACCCAGTACTTC.

The chain joins TRBV14 to TRBJ2-7; possible D gene TRBD1, 5 bases. The germline V gene encodes CDR1 SGHDN and CDR2 FVKESK. V dropped 3 bases and J dropped 3 bases, with 6 bases sitting between them. The CDR3 is 12 residues long. The DNA for the CDR3 is TGTGCCAGCAGCCAGCAGGGCTACGAGCAGTACTTC. Its protein is CASSQQGYEQYF.

The chain employs TRBV15 and TRBJ1-4; 8 bases are shared with TRBD1. V lost 2 bases, J lost 2 bases, and 7 bases stayed unmatched. The CDR3 runs 17 residues. Germline lookup yields CDR1 LNHNV and CDR2 YYDKDF (reference sequence). This CDR3 is CATSRSDRGITNEKLFF. DNA for the CDR3: TGTGCCACCAGCAGATCCGACAGGGGAATTACTAATGAAAAACTGTTTTTT.

V gene TRBV30 combines with J gene TRBJ1-1; TRBD1 agrees at 8 bases. After removal of 1 base from V and 1 base from J, the junction contained 8 bases not matched to a gene. This CDR3 contains 16 residues. Germline V lookup: CDR1 GTSNPN, CDR2 SVGIG (reference sequence). CDR3 sequence: CAWSATWTGKNTEAFF. CDR3 coding DNA: TGTGCCTGGAGTGCTACGTGGACAGGGAAGAACACTGAAGCTTTCTTT. The full variable domain, rest sourced from reference TRBV30 and TRBJ1-1, is SQTIHQWPATLVQPVGSPLSLECTVEGTSNPNLYWYRQAAGRGLQLLFYSVGIGQISSEVPQNLSASRPQDRQFILSSKKLLLSDSGFYLCAWSATWTGKNTEAFFGQGTRLTVV.

The chain joins TRBV5-6 to TRBJ2-2, with 8 bases fitting TRBD2. CDR1 SGHDT and CDR2 YYEEEE come from the germline V gene. This CDR3 is built from 18 residues. Trimming took 3 bases from V and 1 from J; bases not matched to a gene: 11. The chain's CDR3 is CASSWGALAGQNTGELFF. The CDR3 bases are TGTGCCAGCAGCTGGGGAGCCTTAGCGGGACAGAACACCGGGGAGCTGTTTTTT.

The rearrangement joins TRBV20-1 to TRBJ2-1, with D possibly being TRBD1 (7 bases). Looked up from germline, CDR1 is DFQATT and CDR2 is SNEGSKA (reference sequence). CDR3 length equals 11 residues. V lost 6 bases and J 12 bases, leaving 15 bases between the germline ends. DNA of the CDR3: TGCAGTGCCAGTTCAGGGGGGAGGCAGTTCTTC. Encoded protein: CSASSGGRQFF.

The CDR3 nucleotides read TGTGCCATCAGTGGAGGGACTAGCGGCGGCTTCTCTGGGGCCAACGTCCTGACTTTC. Amino acids: CAISGGTSGGFSGANVLTF. V usage is TRBV10-3 and J usage is TRBJ2-6; 11 bases line up with TRBD2. There are 19 residues in the CDR3. With 4 bases clipped from V and 0 bases from J, the junction kept 8 bases outside the gene matches. Germline CDR1 and CDR2: ENHRY and SYGVKD.

The CDR3 sequence is CASKQGSYEQYF. CDR3 nucleotide sequence: TGTGCCAGTAAACAGGGCTCATACGAGCAGTACTTC. The chain combines TRBV28 with TRBJ2-7; D might be TRBD1 (6 bases). Germline loops: CDR1 MDHEN, CDR2 SYDVKM. Between the trimmed V and J ends, which lost 9 bases and 4 bases, there was a span of 13 bases. There are 12 residues in the CDR3.

The rearrangement joins TRBV13 to TRBJ1-6; 9 bases agree with TRBD1. Germline V gene data show CDR1 as PRHDT and CDR2 as FYEKMQ (reference sequence). CDR3 length equals 18 residues. Germline trimming cut 5 bases from V and 1 base from J; bases unmatched to any gene: 9. CDR3 amino acids: CASSVLDRGNSYNSPLHF. In DNA, the CDR3 is TGTGCCAGCAGCGTCCTCGACAGGGGGAATTCCTATAATTCACCCCTCCACTTT.

The chain combines TRBV28 with TRBJ1-4; D may be TRBD1 (6 bases). The CDR3 covers 15 residues. Germline values: CDR1 MDHEN, CDR2 SYDVKM. V was clipped by 2 bases and J by 8 bases, with 15 bases between them. The CDR3, as DNA: TGTGCCAGCAGTTTAGTCCAGGGGCCGGGGGAAAAACTGTTTTTT. This sequence encodes CASSLVQGPGEKLFF.

V is TRBV10-3 and J is TRBJ1-6; D is uncertain. CDR1 is ENHRY and CDR2 is SYGVKD in the germline V gene. This CDR3 is 14 amino acids long. V lost 7 bases, J lost 6 bases, and 13 bases lay in between. The CDR3 loop is CAITEGVFNSPLHF. Here the CDR3 DNA reads TGTGCCATCACCGAAGGAGTATTTAATTCACCCCTCCACTTT.

This chain connects TRBV11-2 to TRBJ2-1; D gene uncertain. Germline values: CDR1 SGHAT, CDR2 FQNNGV. V lost 5 bases and J 6 bases, leaving 20 bases between the germline ends. The CDR3 runs to 16 residues. The CDR3 DNA follows: TGTGCCAGCAGCCCTGAGATGGGCGCCCGCCCCAATGAGCAGTTCTTC. This translates into CASSPEMGARPNEQFF.

The genes are TRBV30 and TRBJ1-5; D unresolved. Germline CDR1 is GTSNPN and CDR2 is SVGIG (reference sequence). The CDR3 runs to 15 residues. Trimming removed 3 bases at V and 0 bases at J, with 12 bases between. The chain's CDR3 is CAWSAEAPSNQPQHF. The CDR3 DNA reads as TGTGCCTGGAGCGCCGAGGCACCTAGCAATCAGCCCCAGCATTTT.